This T cell receptor beta chain came from a study of monozygotic twins with inflammatory bowel disease (dated by TCRdb to the late 2010s). Background on the whole study: A total of approximately 30 monozygotic twin pairs were included in the full study, comprising nine German pairs (four IBD-concordant, five IBD-discordant) and 19 IBD-discordant Danish pairs. Within discordant pairs, disease-associated traits were sought mainly by comparing IBD patients with their genetically identical healthy co-twins. Each individual had, on average, about 151 000 unique TCRalpha sequences and 181 000 unique TCRbeta sequences available for analysis. The study at large found these results: TCRbeta repertoire diversity, by inverse Simpson index, was decreased in IBD patients compared with their healthy co-twins. No single strong signal or clonotype linked to IBD turned up in the results, so the idea that one exists was not supported. The analysis was unable to tell different T cell subtypes apart. Repertoire similarity did not differ between concordant and discordant twins, which could be due to limited statistical power. Compared with healthy twins, IBD patients had fewer clonotypes in common with other individuals, a difference most pronounced in patients showing signs of disease activity. Background noise and inter-individual variability may have been introduced into the repertoires by the differing immunosuppressive treatments among patients.

From each donor, a roughly 2.3 ml peripheral blood sample was collected into PAXgene tubes and stored at -80 degrees C. Total RNA was isolated from whole blood with the PAXgene blood miRNA kit on an automated QIAcube, without T cell sorting. Peripheral blood from monozygotic twin pairs who were concordant or discordant for inflammatory bowel disease underwent deep TCRalpha and TCRbeta repertoire profiling using unique molecular barcoding. For every twin pair, smoking habits were documented, and each individual was categorised as a current, former or never smoker. Of note for this clonotype: Its antigen is still unknown.

The CDR3 numbers 18 residues from cysteine through phenylalanine. There is no recorded DNA. CDR1 and CDR2, looked up from the germline V gene (reference sequence), are DFQATT and SNEGSKA. The library relied on 5' RACE. Each TCR library was prepared from roughly 3.5 ug of total RNA. For each sample, cDNA synthesis was carried out in eight separate reactions using SMARTScribe reverse transcriptase. During cDNA synthesis, template switching was used to introduce unique molecular identifiers that contained a 6-nucleotide sample barcode. Two nested PCRs of about 16 and 10 cycles amplified the TCRalpha and TCRbeta cDNA, and bead purification followed each PCR. Before amplification, the cDNA was treated with uracil DNA-glycosylase and purified using the QIAquick PCR purification kit. The second PCR added Illumina TruSeq-compatible adapters along with sample-specific barcodes. TapeStation and Qubit were used to check library quality and concentration, and 5 ng of each library went into the pool. The pooled libraries were sequenced with 2 x 100 bp reads and custom sequencing primers on an Illumina HiSeq2500 single-index Rapid Run. Processing in the source paper ran as follows. MiGEC version 1.2.6 was used for UMI-based consensus assembly to correct PCR and sequencing errors. MiXCR version 2.1.1 was used for V(D)J alignment, clonotype assembly and CDR3 extraction. Gene usage, clonotype sharing and MAIT/NKT TCR abundance were normalised by analysing the top 1000, 10 000 and 20 000 clonotypes per sample. Diversity was computed as the inverse Simpson index with the vegan R package after downsampling to 27 000 UMIs. Paired Mann-Whitney U tests on discordant twin pairs were used, with Benjamini-Hochberg multiple-testing correction. After reprocessing by TCRdb, each CDR3 protein sequence is one entry, and no DNA is given. The V and J calls here are based on TCRdb, not the publication. The sample table includes roughly 160,000 distinct CDR3 sequences. The ten largest make up roughly 2.4% of the sample.

In this chain, TRBV20-1 is recombined with TRBJ2-1; TCRdb proposes TRBD2, but this gene call is untestable without DNA. The material sequenced was blood. The clonotype comes from a human donor with ulcerative colitis or Crohn's disease, or a healthy co-twin of an affected twin (not recorded which). The CDR3 here reads CSARLGRGWTSGHNEQFF.